This T cell receptor beta chain was sequenced in a study of vaccination effects on CD4 cells after COVID-19. In the study overall: Participants each got two BNT162b2 or mRNA-1273 vaccine doses.

The V gene's germline CDR1 is SGHRS and CDR2 YFSETQ. The CDR3 consists of 15 residues. V lost 0 bases to trimming and J lost 3 bases; unmatched junction nucleotides: 5. On this clone: Its antigen is still unknown.

ViraFEST used viral peptide pools to expand antigen-specific CD4+ T cells before sequencing. Isolation of CD4+ T cells took place after 10 days of culture. Vaccinated participants had no history of SARS-CoV-2 infection and tested negative for nucleocapsid antibodies. Sequencing used immunoSEQ multiplex PCR; TCRdb keeps in-frame clones, though not all of them. The sample lists 35,000 to 45,000 clones; around 78% were seen once. Sample: CD4+ T cells from PBMCs cultured with SARS-CoV-2 spike peptides, taken before COVID-19 vaccination. This receptor was taken from a human donor who received a COVID-19 vaccine. The chain joins TRBV5-1 to TRBJ1-1; TRBD1 matches at 7 bases. CDR3 sequence reads: CASSLEGGAYTEAFF. For the CDR3, the DNA is TGCGCCAGCAGCTTGGAAGGGGGCGCGTACACTGAAGCTTTCTTT.